Sequencing of this T cell receptor beta chain was carried out in a study of T cells in Graves' hyperthyroidism and ophthalmopathy. Overall study results and limits: Among clonotypes expanded in thyroid above 0.001, most were also found in blood. Ophthalmopathy, as predicted by the model, came a median roughly 6.5 months after the prediction.

With 3 bases clipped from V and 5 bases from J, the junction kept 11 bases outside the gene matches. Germline CDR1 and CDR2: SGDLS and YYNGEE. The CDR3 loop spans 15 amino acids. Clinical symptoms, serum thyroxine, TRAb, thyroid ultrasound and orbital computed tomography established diagnosis. Source material for PBMCs was about 10 ml fresh peripheral blood. The investigators amplified TCR beta CDR3 regions from RNA transcripts. Primed by the HTBI set, a first-round RT-PCR was run on the TCR CDR3. TCRdb re-analysed the multiplex PCR reads in MiXCR, keeping a single row per CDR3 protein. The data contain roughly 740,000 distinct CDR3 sequences, roughly 15% of them seen just once; the ten biggest clones take up approximately 8.4%. A word on this clonotype: Its matching antigen is unknown.

This receptor was identified in a man younger than 35 with Graves' hyperthyroidism. The sequenced sample consisted of blood. The chain joins TRBV9 to TRBJ2-7; TRBD2 aligns across 7 bases. The CDR3 coding sequence is TGTGCCAGCAGCGAGGGCGGGAGCTTCGGGGACGAGCAGTACTTC. Its protein is CASSEGGSFGDEQYF.